This T cell receptor beta chain emerged from a study of radiotherapy plus CTLA-4 blockade in lung cancer (dated by TCRdb to between 2018 and 2020). Study-level background: Objective responses were observed in 18% of enrolled patients, and disease control was achieved in 31%.

Focal radiation therapy combined with CTLA-4 blockade (ipilimumab) was tested in patients with chemo-refractory metastatic non-small-cell lung cancer. Library preparation was by the immunoSEQ multiplex PCR assay. This is the immuneACCESS table as TCRdb keeps it, with only in-frame sequences that have V and J called. A part of the clones is gone; compared with another copy, unresolved V genes explain less than half, and the rest is unexplained. The sample has roughly 77,000 clones on record, roughly four fifths of them singletons. Clones ranked in the top ten supply more than 9% of the sample. What the research found in general, with its limitations: After treatment with radiotherapy and ipilimumab, TCR clones that originated in tumors expanded in peripheral blood. The strongest predictors of response were reported to be early dynamic shifts in blood T cell clones along with a rise in serum interferon-beta following radiation.

Turning to this clone: Its antigen has not been determined. Base qualities are missing; no much larger clone stands one base away.

The CDR3, from cysteine to phenylalanine, totals 14 residues. CDR3 DNA only is kept here, 42 bases in frame from base 1. According to the germline V gene, CDR1 reads SGHDT and CDR2 reads YYEEEE. Relative to germline, V is 5 bases shorter and J is 1 base shorter, with 10 bases between their ends. The chain is encoded by TRBV5-6 joined to TRBJ2-4; the D gene cannot be resolved reliably. The sequencing here drew on peripheral blood, taken from a patient treated with radiotherapy plus ipilimumab. This clonotype was obtained from a human donor with non-small cell lung cancer whose response to radiotherapy plus ipilimumab could not be evaluated. The CDR3: CASRSSGAKNIQYF. The DNA sequence reads TGTGCCAGCAGGTCCAGTGGTGCCAAAAACATTCAGTACTTC. With the rest looked up from the reference TRBV5-6 and TRBJ2-4 genes rather than sequenced, the full variable domain is DAGVTQSPTHLIKTRGQQVTLRCSPKSGHDTVSWYQQALGQGPQFIFQYYEEEERQRGNFPDRFSGHQFPNYSSELNVNALLLGDSALYLCASRSSGAKNIQYFGAGTRLSVL.